This entry describes one T cell receptor (beta chain). As originally analysed: Counts of nucleated cells, estimated from reference gene primer amplification, were obtained. Method: immunoSEQ multiplex PCR; TCRdb's copy keeps in-frame clones and lacks some. Clone size and V and J calls were adopted from that table, with D and trimming inferred from the DNA. The sample lists 150,000 to 200,000 clones; roughly 79% were seen once. The sample originates from a study of blood T cell repertoires in COVID-19. Whole-study context: Acute and convalescent COVID-19 samples came from the United States, Italy and Spain. The analysed material was cDNA or gDNA that came from T cells, B-cell-depleted T cells, or PBMCs.

The CDR3 loop spans 13 amino acids. Germline V CDR1 and CDR2: SGHNT, YENEEA. V dropped 1 base and J dropped 9 bases, with 10 bases sitting between them. The receptor was isolated from a man aged 55 to 69 with active or convalescent COVID-19. This chain links TRBV11-3 with TRBJ2-1, with TRBD2 as a possible D gene (7 bases). The specimen was peripheral blood. The DNA of the CDR3 is TGTGCCAGCAGCTTAGCTAGGGGGGGTGAGCAGTTCTTC. It yields the protein CASSLARGGEQFF.